Listed below are T cell receptor beta chains from one sample, sequenced in a study of CXCR3-negative and CXCR3-positive naive CD8 T cells. TCRdb re-called the 5' RACE reads and catalogs CDR3 proteins one per entry, DNA excluded. The sample has 20,000 to 25,000 distinct CDR3 sequences; the top ten hold roughly a fifth. The sample consisted of memory CD8+ T cells from blood. The receptors shown here come from a human donor in good health. Some clones in this sample may be carry-over from other donors' samples. Both conserved end residues are part of each CDR3. Fields, in order: J gene, V gene, clone size, CDR3 protein. Clone sizes are given selectively: once, few, many, or a class where the clone is expanded.

j_gene: TRBJ2-3; v_gene: TRBV5-4; abundance: .; CDR3aa: CASSPLAGPPTDTQYF
j_gene: TRBJ2-7; v_gene: TRBV28; abundance: .; CDR3aa: CASSLQTSRYEQYF
j_gene: TRBJ2-3; v_gene: TRBV18; abundance: .; CDR3aa: CASSPTADTQYF
j_gene: TRBJ2-3; v_gene: TRBV5-5; abundance: .; CDR3aa: CASSSGTFGSDTQYF
j_gene: TRBJ2-7; v_gene: TRBV20-1; abundance: .; CDR3aa: CSARGRNSYEQYF
j_gene: TRBJ2-1; v_gene: TRBV3-1; abundance: .; CDR3aa: CASSQDWGESSYNEQFF
j_gene: TRBJ1-2; v_gene: TRBV6-6; abundance: .; CDR3aa: CASTDQGAFYGYTF
j_gene: TRBJ2-2; v_gene: TRBV7-7; abundance: .; CDR3aa: CASSQQSHRVHTGELFF
j_gene: TRBJ1-4; v_gene: TRBV7-9; abundance: .; CDR3aa: CASSLVVQHNEKLFF
j_gene: TRBJ2-1; v_gene: TRBV28; abundance: .; CDR3aa: CASSQDRGLYNEQFF
j_gene: TRBJ2-7; v_gene: TRBV7-9; abundance: .; CDR3aa: CASSQGQYEQYF
j_gene: TRBJ2-5; v_gene: TRBV20-1; abundance: .; CDR3aa: CSAIGQLAGSQETQYF
j_gene: TRBJ2-7; v_gene: TRBV5-6; abundance: .; CDR3aa: CASSLGPLRKQYF
j_gene: TRBJ2-1; v_gene: TRBV20-1; abundance: medium-sized; CDR3aa: CSARVPAEYNEQFF
j_gene: TRBJ2-7; v_gene: TRBV7-6; abundance: .; CDR3aa: CASSPTIGPGDEQYF
j_gene: TRBJ2-1; v_gene: TRBV4-3; abundance: .; CDR3aa: CASSQVSGGAYNEQFF
j_gene: TRBJ2-1; v_gene: TRBV6-4; abundance: .; CDR3aa: CASSEGGPEDEQFF
j_gene: TRBJ2-7; v_gene: TRBV12-3/TRBV12-4; abundance: .; CDR3aa: CASSGSGGNHEQYF
j_gene: TRBJ2-7; v_gene: TRBV7-2; abundance: .; CDR3aa: CASSQTTGTSHPYEQYF
j_gene: TRBJ2-1; v_gene: TRBV4-3; abundance: .; CDR3aa: CASSQGGGVDYNEQFF
j_gene: TRBJ2-1; v_gene: TRBV29-1; abundance: medium-sized; CDR3aa: CSAWPYVVREGDEQFF
j_gene: TRBJ2-7; v_gene: TRBV20-1; abundance: .; CDR3aa: CSARDLDHSYEQYF
j_gene: TRBJ2-3; v_gene: TRBV11-3; abundance: .; CDR3aa: CASSHRVASPSTDTQYF
j_gene: TRBJ2-7; v_gene: TRBV28; abundance: .; CDR3aa: CASSLLGGGWSYEQYF
j_gene: TRBJ1-5; v_gene: TRBV20-1; abundance: .; CDR3aa: CSASRANGGNQPQHF
j_gene: TRBJ2-3; v_gene: TRBV6-2/TRBV6-3; abundance: .; CDR3aa: CASINRGLSSQDTQYF
j_gene: TRBJ2-1; v_gene: TRBV20-1; abundance: .; CDR3aa: CSARVGGSVYNEQFF
j_gene: TRBJ2-7; v_gene: TRBV18; abundance: .; CDR3aa: CASSPLSGEQYF
j_gene: TRBJ2-7; v_gene: TRBV20-1; abundance: .; CDR3aa: CSARDFSGQESYEQYF
j_gene: TRBJ2-5; v_gene: TRBV12-3/TRBV12-4; abundance: .; CDR3aa: CASSFTADQETQYF
j_gene: TRBJ2-7; v_gene: TRBV29-1; abundance: .; CDR3aa: CSVERPGDSTYEQYF
j_gene: TRBJ2-2; v_gene: TRBV24-1; abundance: .; CDR3aa: CATSDSSRHTGELFF
j_gene: TRBJ2-5; v_gene: TRBV19; abundance: medium-sized; CDR3aa: CASSRPPVPQETQYF
j_gene: TRBJ1-1; v_gene: TRBV21-1; abundance: .; CDR3aa: CASSLPESAATEAFF
j_gene: TRBJ2-7; v_gene: TRBV29-1; abundance: .; CDR3aa: CSVEDKERSQGYEQYF
j_gene: TRBJ1-1; v_gene: TRBV7-9; abundance: .; CDR3aa: CASSLAVMNTEAFF
j_gene: TRBJ1-3; v_gene: TRBV28; abundance: .; CDR3aa: CASTPRMGDSGNTIYF
j_gene: TRBJ1-1; v_gene: TRBV25-1; abundance: .; CDR3aa: CATGISLTTFF
j_gene: TRBJ1-6; v_gene: TRBV5-1; abundance: .; CDR3aa: CASSPDTSDSPLHF
j_gene: TRBJ2-5; v_gene: TRBV7-9; abundance: .; CDR3aa: CASSSGTSGVWGQYF
j_gene: TRBJ2-2; v_gene: TRBV9; abundance: .; CDR3aa: CASSWNTGELFF